This T cell receptor (beta chain) emerged from a study of T cells in tumors after PD-1 blockade. Study-wide results and limits: Clonal replacement appeared only between pre- and post-treatment samples.

Time point defined: first of two pre-therapy site-matched biopsies 2 to 3 months apart. Genomic DNA template from tumor biopsies or peripheral blood, about 600 ng to 6,004 ng input. There are 16 residues in the CDR3. V dropped 7 bases and J dropped 1 base, with 16 bases sitting between them. Repertoires were generated with immunoSEQ multiplex PCR, while TCRdb's copy carries only in-frame clones and drops some. Here the sample spans roughly 4,200 clones, about 73% being singletons. As concerns this clone: The antigen is not known.

The specimen was tumor tissue, collected before anti-PD-1 treatment. The sequence came from a human donor with basal cell carcinoma. The chain is built from TRBV23-1 and TRBJ1-4; D gene ambiguous. TRBV23-1 is identified as an open reading frame with a role that is uncertain. For the CDR3, the DNA is TGCGCCAGCATCGGTCCCCGCGGGGTAACTAATGAAAAACTGTTTTTT. Amino acid sequence: CASIGPRGVTNEKLFF.